Following are 6 T cell receptor beta chains from one sample sequenced in a study of blood T cell repertoires in COVID-19. Method: immunoSEQ multiplex PCR; TCRdb's copy keeps in-frame clones and lacks some. The table lists 120,000 to 150,000 clones, about 87% of them singletons. Sequencing was done on a sample of peripheral blood. The receptors shown here come from a human donor in a cohort sampled during active COVID-19.

The V call is TRBV6-5, the J call TRBJ2-1, with TRBD2 as a possible D gene (5 bases). The V end lost 6 bases, the J end lost 9 bases, and 12 bases lay between the germline ends. Germline V gives CDR1 MNHEY, CDR2 SVGAGI. This CDR3 has 12 residues. Here the CDR3 DNA reads TGTGCCAGCAGGTCACTAGTAACTGAGCAGTTCTTC. Its translation: CASRSLVTEQFF.

This clone was recorded once. The V gene is TRBV7-9, the J gene TRBJ2-1; tentatively, D is TRBD2 (7 bases). V was pared by 7 bases and J by 1 base, with 17 bases between. The CDR3 covers 16 residues. In germline, CDR1 is SEHNR, CDR2 FQNEAQ (reference sequence). In DNA, the CDR3 is TGTGCCAGCACCCCCAGGGGAGCGGGGTCCTACAATGAGCAGTTCTTC. As protein: CASTPRGAGSYNEQFF.

CDR3 in amino acids: CASSILGRGYEQYF. DNA for the CDR3: TGTGCCAGTAGTATCTTGGGAAGGGGATACGAGCAGTACTTC. The chain has TRBV19 and TRBJ2-7; perhaps TRBD1 as D (5 bases). V dropped 3 bases and J dropped 4 bases, with 13 bases sitting between them. CDR3 length: 14 residues. Germline-derived CDR1 and CDR2 are LNHDA and SQIVND (reference sequence). The complete variable domain, with remaining parts taken from reference TRBV19 and TRBJ2-7, reads DGGITQSPKYLFRKEGQNVTLSCEQNLNHDAMYWYRQDPGQGLRLIYYSQIVNDFQKGDIAEGYSVSREKKESFPLTVTSAQKNPTAFYLCASSILGRGYEQYFGPGTRLTVT.

The V gene is TRBV28, the J gene TRBJ1-6; TRBD1 matches 8 bases. CDR1 and CDR2 (germline): MDHEN, SYDVKM. CDR3 size: 15 residues. V lost 7 bases to trimming and J lost 0 bases; unmatched junction nucleotides: 2. CDR3 region: CASTTGGSYNSPLHF. The CDR3 DNA reads TGTGCCAGCACCACAGGGGGCTCCTATAATTCACCCCTCCACTTT.

The V gene is TRBV9, the J gene TRBJ2-2, with D unresolved. There are 14 residues in the CDR3. Trimming shortened V by 4 bases and J by 0 bases, and 7 bases separated the two germline ends. Germline-derived CDR1 and CDR2 are SGDLS and YYNGEE. CDR3 loop: CASSLRSNTGELFF. CDR3 sequence (DNA): TGTGCCAGCAGCTTGAGATCGAACACCGGGGAGCTGTTTTTT.

The J gene is TRBJ1-5, the V gene TRBV11-2; maybe TRBD1 (5 bases). Germline CDR1 reads SGHAT; CDR2 reads FQNNGV. The CDR3 sequence is 15 residues long. V lost 2 bases and J lost 1, with 9 bases in between. The CDR3 loop reads CASSLRGGSNQPQHF. DNA for the CDR3: TGTGCCAGCAGCTTAAGGGGAGGAAGCAATCAGCCCCAGCATTTT.